This T cell receptor beta chain was recorded in a study of T cell clusters in autoimmune cytopenias. This clonotype counts as medium-sized by frequency. Antigen unknown. TRB was amplified from roughly 0.25 ug of peripheral blood genomic DNA per sample. Multiplex touch-down PCR amplified TRB using TRB-A and TRB-B pools in one tube. TCRdb reanalyzed the multiplex PCR reads, giving one entry per CDR3 protein sequence and no DNA. The sample has some 2,500 distinct CDR3 sequences. Broader study findings: No experiment has yet validated the function of the T cell clusters defined in silico.

Germline V gene data show CDR1 as LNHNV and CDR2 as YYDKDF (reference sequence). This CDR3 is 17 amino acids long. The chain recombines TRBV15 with TRBJ2-1; as DNA is missing, the TRBD2 call by TCRdb cannot be tested. Sequencing was performed on peripheral blood. This TCR was sampled from a human donor with an autoimmune cytopenia or autoimmune hepatitis (not recorded which). Here the CDR3 reads CATSRGVRAVLNNEQFF.